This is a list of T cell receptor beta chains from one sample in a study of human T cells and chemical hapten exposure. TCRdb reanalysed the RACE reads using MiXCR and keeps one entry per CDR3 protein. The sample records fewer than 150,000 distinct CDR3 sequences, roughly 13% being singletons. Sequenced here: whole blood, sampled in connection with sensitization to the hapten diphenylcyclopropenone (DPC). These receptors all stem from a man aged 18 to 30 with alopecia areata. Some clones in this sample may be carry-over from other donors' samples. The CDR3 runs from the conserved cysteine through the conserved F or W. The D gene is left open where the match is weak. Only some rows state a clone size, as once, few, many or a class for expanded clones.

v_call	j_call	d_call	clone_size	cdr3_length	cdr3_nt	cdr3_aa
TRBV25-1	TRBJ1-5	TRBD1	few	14	TGTGCCAGCAGTGAAAAACAGGGGCATCAGCCCCAGCATTTT	CASSEKQGHQPQHF
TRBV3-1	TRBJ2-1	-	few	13	TGTGCCAGCAGCCATGGGTGGTACAATGAGCAGTTCTTC	CASSHGWYNEQFF
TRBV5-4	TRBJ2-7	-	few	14	TGTGCCAGCAGCACGGGACGGAACGTATACGAGCAGTACTTC	CASSTGRNVYEQYF
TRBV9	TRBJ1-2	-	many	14	TGTGCCAGCAGCGGAGAAAGCATTACCTATGGCTACACCTTC	CASSGESITYGYTF
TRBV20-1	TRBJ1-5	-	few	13	TGCAGTGCTAGAGTCACGGCTAATCAGCCCCAGCATTTT	CSARVTANQPQHF
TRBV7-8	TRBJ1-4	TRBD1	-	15	TGTGCCAGCAGTTCCAGCCGGGACAGAAATGAAAAACTGTTTTTT	CASSSSRDRNEKLFF
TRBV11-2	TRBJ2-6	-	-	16	TGTGCCAGCAGCTTAGATGGAGCCGCCGGGGCCAACGTCCTGACTTTC	CASSLDGAAGANVLTF
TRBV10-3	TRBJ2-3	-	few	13	TGTGCCATCAGTGAGTCGCTGCAGGGCACGCAGTATTTT	CAISESLQGTQYF
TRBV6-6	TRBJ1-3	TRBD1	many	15	TGTGCCAGCAGTTACTCGACAGGGTCTGGAAACACCATATATTTT	CASSYSTGSGNTIYF
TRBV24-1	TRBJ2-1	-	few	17	TGTGCCACCAGTGATTTGGGGGACACAGGGCCCTACAATGAGCAGTTCTTC	CATSDLGDTGPYNEQFF
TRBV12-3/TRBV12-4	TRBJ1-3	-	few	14	TGTGCCAGCGGTAAGGGTACCCCTGGAAACACCATATATTTT	CASGKGTPGNTIYF
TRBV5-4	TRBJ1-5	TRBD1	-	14	TGTGCCAGTCAATTACAGGGGGCAGGTCAGCCCCAGCATTTT	CASQLQGAGQPQHF
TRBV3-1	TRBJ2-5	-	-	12	TGTGCCAGCAGCCCCTTTCAAGAGACCCAGTACTTC	CASSPFQETQYF
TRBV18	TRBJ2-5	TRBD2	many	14	TGTGCCAGCTCACCACCGGCGGGAGAAGAGACCCAGTACTTC	CASSPPAGEETQYF
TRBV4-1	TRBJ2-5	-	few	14	TGCGCCAGCAGCCAAGCCCAACAGCAAGAGACCCAGTACTTC	CASSQAQQQETQYF
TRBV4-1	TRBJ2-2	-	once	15	TGCGCCAGCAGCCAGTACAGGGTTAACACCGGGGAGCTGTTTTTT	CASSQYRVNTGELFF
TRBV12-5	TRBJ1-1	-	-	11	TGTGCTAGTGGTTTGGGGTATGAAGCTTTCTTT	CASGLGYEAFF
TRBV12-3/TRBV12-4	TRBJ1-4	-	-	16	TGTGCCAGCAGTTCGGACAGCACTGCAACTAATGAAAAACTGTTTTTT	CASSSDSTATNEKLFF
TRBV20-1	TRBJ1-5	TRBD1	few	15	TGCAGTGCTTGGACCGGGACAGGGGGCAATCAGCCCCAGCATTTT	CSAWTGTGGNQPQHF
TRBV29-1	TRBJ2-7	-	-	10	TGCAGCGTTGTCGACTACGAGCAGTACTTC	CSVVDYEQYF
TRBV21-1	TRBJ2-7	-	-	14	TGTGCCAGCAGCAGAGAGACAGGCGGGCAGGAGCAGTACTTC	CASSRETGGQEQYF
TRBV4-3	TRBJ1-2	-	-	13	TGCGCCAGCAGCCACCCCGGTGGCTATGGCTACACCTTC	CASSHPGGYGYTF